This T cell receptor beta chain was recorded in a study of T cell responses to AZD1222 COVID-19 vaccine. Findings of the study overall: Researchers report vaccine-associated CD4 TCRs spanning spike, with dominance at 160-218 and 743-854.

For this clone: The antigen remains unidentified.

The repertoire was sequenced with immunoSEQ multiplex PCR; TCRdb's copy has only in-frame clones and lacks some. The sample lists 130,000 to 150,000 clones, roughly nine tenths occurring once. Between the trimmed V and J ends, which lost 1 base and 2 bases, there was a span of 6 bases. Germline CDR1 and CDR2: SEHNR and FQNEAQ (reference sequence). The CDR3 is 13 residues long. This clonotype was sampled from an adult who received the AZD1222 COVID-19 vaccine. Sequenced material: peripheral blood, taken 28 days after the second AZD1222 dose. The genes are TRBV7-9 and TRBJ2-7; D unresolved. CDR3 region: CASSLVPTYEQYF. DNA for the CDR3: TGTGCCAGCAGCTTAGTGCCCACCTACGAGCAGTACTTC.